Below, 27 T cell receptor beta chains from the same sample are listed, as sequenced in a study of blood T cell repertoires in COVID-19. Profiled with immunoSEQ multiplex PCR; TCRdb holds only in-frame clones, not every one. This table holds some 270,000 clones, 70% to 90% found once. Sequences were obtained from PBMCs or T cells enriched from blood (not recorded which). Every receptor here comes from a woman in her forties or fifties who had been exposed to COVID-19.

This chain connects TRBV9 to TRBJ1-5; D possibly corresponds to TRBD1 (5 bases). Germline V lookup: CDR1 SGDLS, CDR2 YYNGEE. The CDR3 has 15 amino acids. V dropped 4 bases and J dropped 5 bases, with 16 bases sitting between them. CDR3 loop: CASSFRGGRDQPQHF. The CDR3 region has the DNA TGTGCCAGCAGCTTCCGCGGGGGTCGAGATCAGCCCCAGCATTTT.

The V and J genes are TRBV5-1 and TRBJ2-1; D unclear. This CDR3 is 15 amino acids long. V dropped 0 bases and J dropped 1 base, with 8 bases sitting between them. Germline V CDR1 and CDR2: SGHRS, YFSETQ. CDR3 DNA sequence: TGCGCCAGCAGCTTGGTTCAGCGATCCTACAATGAGCAGTTCTTC. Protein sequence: CASSLVQRSYNEQFF.

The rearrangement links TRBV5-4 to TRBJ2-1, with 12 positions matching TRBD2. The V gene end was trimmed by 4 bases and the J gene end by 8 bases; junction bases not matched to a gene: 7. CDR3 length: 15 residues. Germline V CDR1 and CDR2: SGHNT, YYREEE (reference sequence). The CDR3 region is CASSTGLAGTHEQFF. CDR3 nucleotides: TGTGCCAGCAGCACGGGACTAGCGGGTACCCATGAGCAGTTCTTC.

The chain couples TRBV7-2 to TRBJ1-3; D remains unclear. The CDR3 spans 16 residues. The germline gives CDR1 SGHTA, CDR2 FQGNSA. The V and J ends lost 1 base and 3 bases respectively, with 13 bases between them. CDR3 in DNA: TGTGCCAGCAGCTTAGGTTCCGGCACTATTGGAAACACCATATATTTT. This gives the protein CASSLGSGTIGNTIYF.

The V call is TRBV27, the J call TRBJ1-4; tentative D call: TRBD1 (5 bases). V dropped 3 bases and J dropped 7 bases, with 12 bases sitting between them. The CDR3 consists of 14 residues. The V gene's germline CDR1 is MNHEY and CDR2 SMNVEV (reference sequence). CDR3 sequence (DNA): TGTGCCAGCAGTTTCAAGGGGTTAGGTGAAAAACTGTTTTTT. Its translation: CASSFKGLGEKLFF.

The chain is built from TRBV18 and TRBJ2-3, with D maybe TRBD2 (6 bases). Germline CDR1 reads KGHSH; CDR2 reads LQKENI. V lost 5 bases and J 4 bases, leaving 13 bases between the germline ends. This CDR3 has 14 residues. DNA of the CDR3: TGTGCCAGCTCAGGGCGGGGCGTCCCAGATACGCAGTATTTT. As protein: CASSGRGVPDTQYF.

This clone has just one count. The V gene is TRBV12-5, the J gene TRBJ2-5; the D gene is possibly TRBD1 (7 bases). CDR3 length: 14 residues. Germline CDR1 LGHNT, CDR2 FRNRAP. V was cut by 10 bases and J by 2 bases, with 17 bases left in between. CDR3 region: CATGGGGWQETQYF. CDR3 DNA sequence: TGTGCTACAGGTGGAGGGGGCTGGCAAGAGACCCAGTACTTC. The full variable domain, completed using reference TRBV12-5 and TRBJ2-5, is DARVTQTPRHKVTEMGQEVTMRCQPILGHNTVFWYRQTMMQGLELLAYFRNRAPLDDSGMPKDRFSAEMPDATLATLKIQPSEPRDSAVYFCATGGGGWQETQYFGPGTRLLVL.

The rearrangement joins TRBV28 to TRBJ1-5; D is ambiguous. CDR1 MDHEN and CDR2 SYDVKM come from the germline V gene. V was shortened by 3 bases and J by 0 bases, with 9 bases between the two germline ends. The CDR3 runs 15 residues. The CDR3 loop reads CASSFAFYSNQPQHF. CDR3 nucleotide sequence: TGTGCCAGCAGTTTCGCGTTTTATAGCAATCAGCCCCAGCATTTT.

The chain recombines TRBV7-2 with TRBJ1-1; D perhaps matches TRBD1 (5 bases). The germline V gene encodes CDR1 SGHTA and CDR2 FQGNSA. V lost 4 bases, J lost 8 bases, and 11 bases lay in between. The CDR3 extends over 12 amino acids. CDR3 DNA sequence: TGTGCCAGCAGCTCATCAGGGATCGAAGCTTTCTTT. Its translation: CASSSSGIEAFF.

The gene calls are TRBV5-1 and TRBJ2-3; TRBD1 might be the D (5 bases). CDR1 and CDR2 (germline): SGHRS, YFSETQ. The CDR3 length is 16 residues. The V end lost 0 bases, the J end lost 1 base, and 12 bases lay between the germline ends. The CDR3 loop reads CASSLDGWGRTDTQYF. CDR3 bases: TGCGCCAGCAGCTTGGATGGGTGGGGCCGCACAGATACGCAGTATTTT.

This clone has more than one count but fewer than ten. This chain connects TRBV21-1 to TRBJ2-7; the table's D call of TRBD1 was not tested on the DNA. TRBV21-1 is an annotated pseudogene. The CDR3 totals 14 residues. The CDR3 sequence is CASLRDSLSYEQYF. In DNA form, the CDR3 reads TGTGCCAGCCTACGGGACAGTCTCTCCTACGAGCAGTACTTC.

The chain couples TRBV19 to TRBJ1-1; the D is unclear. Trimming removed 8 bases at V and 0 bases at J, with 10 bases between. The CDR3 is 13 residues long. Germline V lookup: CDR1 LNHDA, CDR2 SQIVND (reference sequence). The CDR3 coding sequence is TGTGCCAGTGTGACTTCTTTGAACACTGAAGCTTTCTTT. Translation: CASVTSLNTEAFF.

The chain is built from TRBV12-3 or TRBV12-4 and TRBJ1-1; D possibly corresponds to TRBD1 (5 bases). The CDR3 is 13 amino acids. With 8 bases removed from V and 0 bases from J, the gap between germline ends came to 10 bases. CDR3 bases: TGTGCCAGCCTCGGGGACTTGAACACTGAAGCTTTCTTT. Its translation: CASLGDLNTEAFF.

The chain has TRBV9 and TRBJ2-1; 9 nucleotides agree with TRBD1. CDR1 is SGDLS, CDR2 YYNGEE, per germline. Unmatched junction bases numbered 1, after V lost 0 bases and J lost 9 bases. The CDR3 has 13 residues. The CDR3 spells CASSVDRGREQFF. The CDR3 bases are TGTGCCAGCAGCGTAGACAGGGGGCGTGAGCAGTTCTTC.

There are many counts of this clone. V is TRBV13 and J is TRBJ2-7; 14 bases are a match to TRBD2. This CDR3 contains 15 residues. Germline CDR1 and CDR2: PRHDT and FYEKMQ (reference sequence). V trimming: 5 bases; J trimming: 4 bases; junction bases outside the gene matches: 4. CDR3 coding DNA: TGTGCCAGCAGCCCCGGGACTAGCGGGGGTTACGAGCAGTACTTC. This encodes CASSPGTSGGYEQYF.

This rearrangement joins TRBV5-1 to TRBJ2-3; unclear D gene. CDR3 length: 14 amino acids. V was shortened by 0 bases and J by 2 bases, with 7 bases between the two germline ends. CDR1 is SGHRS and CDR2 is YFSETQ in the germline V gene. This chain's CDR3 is CASSLVIDTDTQYF. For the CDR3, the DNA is TGCGCCAGCAGCTTGGTGATAGACACAGATACGCAGTATTTT.

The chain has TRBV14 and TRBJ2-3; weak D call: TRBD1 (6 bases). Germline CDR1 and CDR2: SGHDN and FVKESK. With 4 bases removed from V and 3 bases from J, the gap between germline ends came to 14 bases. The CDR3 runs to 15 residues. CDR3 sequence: CASSPKGEWTDTQYF. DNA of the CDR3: TGTGCCAGCAGCCCAAAGGGGGAATGGACAGATACGCAGTATTTT.

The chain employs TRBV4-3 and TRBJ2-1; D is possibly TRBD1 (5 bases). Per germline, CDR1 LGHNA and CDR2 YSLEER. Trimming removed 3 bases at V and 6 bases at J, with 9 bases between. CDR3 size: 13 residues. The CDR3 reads CASSQTVANEQFF. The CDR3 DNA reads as TGCGCCAGCAGCCAGACAGTGGCCAATGAGCAGTTCTTC.

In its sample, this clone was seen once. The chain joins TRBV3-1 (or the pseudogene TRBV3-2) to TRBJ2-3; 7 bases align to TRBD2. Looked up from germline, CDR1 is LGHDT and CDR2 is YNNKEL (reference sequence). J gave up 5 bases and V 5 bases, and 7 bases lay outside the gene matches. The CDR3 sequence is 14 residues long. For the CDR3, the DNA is TGTGCCAGCAGCTCATGGGGGGGAGGAGATACGCAGTATTTT. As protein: CASSSWGGGDTQYF.

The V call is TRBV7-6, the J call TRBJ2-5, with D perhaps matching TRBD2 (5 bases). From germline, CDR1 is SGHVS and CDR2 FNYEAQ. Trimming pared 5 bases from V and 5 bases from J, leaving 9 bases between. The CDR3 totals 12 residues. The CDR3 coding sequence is TGTGCCAGCAGCCCCCGAGGGGAGACCCAGTACTTC. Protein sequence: CASSPRGETQYF. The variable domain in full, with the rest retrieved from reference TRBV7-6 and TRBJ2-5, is GAGVSQSPRYKVTKRGQDVALRCDPISGHVSLYWYRQALGQGPEFLTYFNYEAQQDKSGLPNDRFSAERPEGSISTLTIQRTEQRDSAMYRCASSPRGETQYFGPGTRLLVL.

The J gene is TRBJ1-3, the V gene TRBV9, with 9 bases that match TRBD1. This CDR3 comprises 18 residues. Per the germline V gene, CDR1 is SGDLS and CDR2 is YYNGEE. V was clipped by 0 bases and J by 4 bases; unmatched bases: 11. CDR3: CASSVEGQGFLRGNTIYF. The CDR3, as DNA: TGTGCCAGCAGCGTAGAAGGACAGGGGTTCTTAAGAGGAAACACCATATATTTT.

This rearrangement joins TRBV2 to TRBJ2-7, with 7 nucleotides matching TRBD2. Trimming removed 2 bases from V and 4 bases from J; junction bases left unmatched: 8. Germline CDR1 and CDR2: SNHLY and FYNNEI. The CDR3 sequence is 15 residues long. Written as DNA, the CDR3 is TGTGCCAGCAGTGAAAGGCTAGCGGCAAAATACGAGCAGTACTTC. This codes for CASSERLAAKYEQYF. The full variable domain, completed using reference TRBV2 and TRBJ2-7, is EPEVTQTPSHQVTQMGQEVILRCVPISNHLYFYWYRQILGQKVEFLVSFYNNEISEKSEIFDDQFSVERPDGSNFTLKIRSTKLEDSAMYFCASSERLAAKYEQYFGPGTRLTVT.

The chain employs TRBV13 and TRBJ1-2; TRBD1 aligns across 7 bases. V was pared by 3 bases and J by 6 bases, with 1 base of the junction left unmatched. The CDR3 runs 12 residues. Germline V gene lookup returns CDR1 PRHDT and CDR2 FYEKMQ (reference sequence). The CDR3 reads CASSLGTDGYTF. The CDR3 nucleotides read TGTGCCAGCAGCTTGGGGACAGATGGCTACACCTTC.

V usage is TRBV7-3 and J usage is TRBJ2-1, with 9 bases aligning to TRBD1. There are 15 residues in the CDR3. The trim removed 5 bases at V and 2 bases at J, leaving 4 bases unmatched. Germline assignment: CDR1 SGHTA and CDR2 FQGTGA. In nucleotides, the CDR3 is TGTGCCAGCAGCCGGGGACAGGGTGCCTACAATGAGCAGTTCTTC. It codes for CASSRGQGAYNEQFF. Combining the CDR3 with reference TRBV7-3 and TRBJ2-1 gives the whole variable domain GAGVSQTPSNKVTEKGKYVELRCDPISGHTALYWYRQSLGQGPEFLIYFQGTGAADDSGLPNDRFFAVRPEGSVSTLKIQRTERGDSAVYLCASSRGQGAYNEQFFGPGTRLTVL.

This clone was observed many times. This chain's CDR3 is CSAGRGDVEAFF. In DNA form, the CDR3 reads TGCAGCGCCGGGCGGGGCGATGTAGAAGCTTTCTTT. The chain employs TRBV29-1 and TRBJ1-1; a possible D gene is TRBD1 (5 bases). Germline lookup yields CDR1 SQVTM and CDR2 ANQGSEA. Trimming cost V 7 bases and J 8 bases, with 17 bases left between them. This CDR3 has 12 amino acids. The whole variable domain, remainder taken from reference TRBV29-1 and TRBJ1-1, is SAVISQKPSRDICQRGTSLTIQCQVDSQVTMMFWYRQQPGQSLTLIATANQGSEATYESGFVIDKFPISRPNLTFSTLTVSNMSPEDSSIYLCSAGRGDVEAFFGQGTRLTVV.

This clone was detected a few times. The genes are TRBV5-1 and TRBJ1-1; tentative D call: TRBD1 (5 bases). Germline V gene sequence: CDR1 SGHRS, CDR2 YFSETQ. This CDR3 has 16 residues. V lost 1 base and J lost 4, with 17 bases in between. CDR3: CASSLRISGTGTEAFF. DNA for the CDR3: TGCGCCAGCAGCTTGAGGATCTCAGGGACTGGCACTGAAGCTTTCTTT.

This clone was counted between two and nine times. CDR3 sequence reads: CASSIGRGGTHNEQFF. DNA of the CDR3: TGTGCCAGCAGCATCGGACGGGGGGGCACCCACAATGAGCAGTTCTTC. V and J are TRBV13 and TRBJ2-1; 8 bases align to TRBD2. CDR3 length: 16 residues. Germline loops: CDR1 PRHDT, CDR2 FYEKMQ (reference sequence). V lost 5 bases to trimming and J lost 5 bases; unmatched junction nucleotides: 11.